These T cell receptor beta chains were read from a single sample in a study of blood T cells in healthy people across ages. TCRdb fed the 5' RACE reads into MiXCR, producing one record per CDR3 protein. Found here are approximately 1,700,000 distinct CDR3 sequences, 30% to 40% of them singletons; the top ten hold about 21%. Sample: blood. The receptors stem from a human donor in good health. CDR3s include the opening cysteine and the closing phenylalanine or tryptophan. Clone size is not always given. Where it is, it says once, few, many or a class for expanded clones.

clone size	V gene	CDR3 protein
.	TRBV6-5	CASSSGTSGAYEQYF
.	TRBV20-1	CSAPGTGAYEQYF
many	TRBV6-4	CASSRGGDYNEQFF
few	TRBV20-1	CSARDTGAQPQHF
many	TRBV5-1	CASRGGRNPTDTQYF
.	TRBV4-1	CASSQESQRGSGELFF
.	TRBV5-1	CASSLRGTAPCYGYTF
once	TRBV12-5	CASGLERWRDTEAFF
.	TRBV7-9	CASSSLSGWDLGEQYF
few	TRBV12-3/TRBV12-4	CASRDSGTGGNQPQHF
.	TRBV14	CASSYGALVYGTDTQYF
.	TRBV6-5	CASSYSGTGGFYNEQVF
few	TRBV29-1	CSASTGPRISGYTF
.	TRBV10-3	CAISDRQGATPYEQYF
few	TRBV20-1	CSARAAGGGNEQFF
many	TRBV29-1	CSVEEGYTF
.	TRBV20-1	CSARDTWGGRTDTQYF
once	TRBV20-1	CSATTGQYQETQYF
.	TRBV10-3	CATQGGQGRSGANVLTF
once	TRBV11-2	CASSLQGLNTYEQYF
few	TRBV7-9	CASSAPVGTRNTEAFF
few	TRBV20-1	CSAETRDRGRYEQYF
.	TRBV27	CASSLYGTGMRDTEAFF
many	TRBV28	CASTHHNMGGGNIQYF
few	TRBV4-3	CVSSQDLGHSYEQYF
.	TRBV10-3	CAISELVGEAFF
.	TRBV7-3	CANSLVGNADTQYF
.	TRBV7-9	CASSLDKRGPSTDTQYF
.	TRBV6-5	CASSRQGAGNTEAFF
few	TRBV10-3	CAISESHRGIQETQYF
.	TRBV18	CTSSPPTPSVIQYF
.	TRBV29-1	CSVRDRVTGTQYF
few	TRBV7-6	CASSQSEKLFF
.	TRBV30	CAWSVSGYNEQFF
.	TRBV6-2/TRBV6-3	CASSYGWTGSTGELFF
few	TRBV13	CASSLDRAQTQYF
.	TRBV25-1	CASSDRGLGADEQFF
.	TRBV7-3	CASSQSWRDSSYNEQFF
.	TRBV28	CASTPTGPRGGYTF
.	TRBV5-1	CASSQGGAKTYEQYF
few	TRBV20-1	CSAGGTGGGYEQYF
.	TRBV7-2	CASSLQGNEEKLFF
.	TRBV29-1	CSVAYGGIQFF
.	TRBV7-2	CASSLGGGVTEAFF
few	TRBV20-1	CSARGISGGHYNEQFF
many	TRBV20-1	CSASLTDQPQHF
.	TRBV6-2/TRBV6-3	CASSYSLRQGWTEAFF
few	TRBV20-1	CSARDWDAGDATEAFF
.	TRBV20-1	CSSRQAQETQYF
once	TRBV7-9	CASSFAEGTVYNEQFF
few	TRBV20-1	CSASFVLARSEQYF
few	TRBV14	CASSQGVAGDEQYF